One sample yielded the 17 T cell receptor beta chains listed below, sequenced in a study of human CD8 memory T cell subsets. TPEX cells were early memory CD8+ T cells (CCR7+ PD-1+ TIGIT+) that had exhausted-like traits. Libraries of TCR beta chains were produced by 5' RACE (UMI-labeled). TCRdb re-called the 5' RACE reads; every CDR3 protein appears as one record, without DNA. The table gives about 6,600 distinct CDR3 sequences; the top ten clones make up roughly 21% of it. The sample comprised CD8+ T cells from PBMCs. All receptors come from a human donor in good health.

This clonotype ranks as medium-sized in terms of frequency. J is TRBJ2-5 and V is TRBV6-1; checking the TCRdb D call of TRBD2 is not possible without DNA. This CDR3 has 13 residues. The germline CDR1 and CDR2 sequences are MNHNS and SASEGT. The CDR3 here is CASSDPWRETQYF.

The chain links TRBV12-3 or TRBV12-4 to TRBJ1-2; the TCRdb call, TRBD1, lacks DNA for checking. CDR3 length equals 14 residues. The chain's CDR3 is CASTPGPGNYGYTF.

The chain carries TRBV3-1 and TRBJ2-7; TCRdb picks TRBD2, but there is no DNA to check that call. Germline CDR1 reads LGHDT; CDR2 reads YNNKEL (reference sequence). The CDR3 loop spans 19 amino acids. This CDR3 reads CASSQEFGTSGRSGYEQYF.

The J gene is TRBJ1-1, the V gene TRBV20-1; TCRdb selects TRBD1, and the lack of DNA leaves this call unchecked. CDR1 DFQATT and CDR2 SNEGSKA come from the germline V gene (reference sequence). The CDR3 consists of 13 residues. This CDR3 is CSARTTGGFMAFF.

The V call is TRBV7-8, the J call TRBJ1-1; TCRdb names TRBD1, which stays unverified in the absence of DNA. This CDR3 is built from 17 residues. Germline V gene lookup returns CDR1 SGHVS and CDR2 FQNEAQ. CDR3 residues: CASSPRGRGTGGTEAFF.

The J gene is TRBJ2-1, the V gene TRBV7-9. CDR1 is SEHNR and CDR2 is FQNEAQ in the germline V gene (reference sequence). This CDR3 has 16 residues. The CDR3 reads CASSLAGNLEGDEQFF.

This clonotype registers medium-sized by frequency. The CDR3 region is CASSEIPTSPSYEQYF. The chain employs TRBV2 and TRBJ2-7. In germline, CDR1 is SNHLY, CDR2 FYNNEI. This CDR3 contains 16 residues.

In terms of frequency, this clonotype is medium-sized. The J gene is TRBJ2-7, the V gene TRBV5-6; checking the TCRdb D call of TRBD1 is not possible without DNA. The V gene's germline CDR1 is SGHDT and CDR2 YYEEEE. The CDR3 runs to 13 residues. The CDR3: CASSDSTGHEQYF.

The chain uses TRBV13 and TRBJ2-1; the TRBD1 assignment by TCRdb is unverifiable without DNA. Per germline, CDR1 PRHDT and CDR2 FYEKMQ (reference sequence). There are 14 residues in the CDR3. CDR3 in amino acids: CASSADRGGNEQFF.

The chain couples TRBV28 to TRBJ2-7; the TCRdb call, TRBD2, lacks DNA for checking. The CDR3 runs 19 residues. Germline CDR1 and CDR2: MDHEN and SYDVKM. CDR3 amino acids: CASSSMSRTSGASSYEQYF.

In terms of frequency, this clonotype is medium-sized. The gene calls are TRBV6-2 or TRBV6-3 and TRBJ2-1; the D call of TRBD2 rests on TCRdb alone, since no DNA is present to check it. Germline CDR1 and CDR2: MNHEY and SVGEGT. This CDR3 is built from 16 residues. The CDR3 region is CASSWSPGLAYNEQFF.

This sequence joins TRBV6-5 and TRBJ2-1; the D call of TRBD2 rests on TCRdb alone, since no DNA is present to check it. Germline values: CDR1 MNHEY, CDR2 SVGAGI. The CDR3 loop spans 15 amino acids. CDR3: CASSNGLAAYNEQFF.

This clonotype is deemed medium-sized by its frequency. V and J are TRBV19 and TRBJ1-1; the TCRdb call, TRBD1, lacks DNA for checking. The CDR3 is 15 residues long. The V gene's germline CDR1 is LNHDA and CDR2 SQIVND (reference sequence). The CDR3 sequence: CASSIKTGLNTEAFF.

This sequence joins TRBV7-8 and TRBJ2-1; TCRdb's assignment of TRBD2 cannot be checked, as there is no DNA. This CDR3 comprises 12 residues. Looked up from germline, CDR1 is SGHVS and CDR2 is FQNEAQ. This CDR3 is CASSPTANEQFF.

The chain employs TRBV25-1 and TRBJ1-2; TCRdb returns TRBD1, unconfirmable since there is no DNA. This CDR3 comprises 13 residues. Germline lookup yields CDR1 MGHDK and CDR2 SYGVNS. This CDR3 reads CASSATGSYGYTF.

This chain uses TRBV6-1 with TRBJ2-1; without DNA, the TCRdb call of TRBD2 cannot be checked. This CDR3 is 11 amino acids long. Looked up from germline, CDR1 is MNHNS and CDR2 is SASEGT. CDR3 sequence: CAIQIGEYLFF.

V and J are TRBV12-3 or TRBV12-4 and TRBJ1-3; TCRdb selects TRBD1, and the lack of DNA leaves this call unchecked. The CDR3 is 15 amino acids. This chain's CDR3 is CASSSPQHSGNTIYF.